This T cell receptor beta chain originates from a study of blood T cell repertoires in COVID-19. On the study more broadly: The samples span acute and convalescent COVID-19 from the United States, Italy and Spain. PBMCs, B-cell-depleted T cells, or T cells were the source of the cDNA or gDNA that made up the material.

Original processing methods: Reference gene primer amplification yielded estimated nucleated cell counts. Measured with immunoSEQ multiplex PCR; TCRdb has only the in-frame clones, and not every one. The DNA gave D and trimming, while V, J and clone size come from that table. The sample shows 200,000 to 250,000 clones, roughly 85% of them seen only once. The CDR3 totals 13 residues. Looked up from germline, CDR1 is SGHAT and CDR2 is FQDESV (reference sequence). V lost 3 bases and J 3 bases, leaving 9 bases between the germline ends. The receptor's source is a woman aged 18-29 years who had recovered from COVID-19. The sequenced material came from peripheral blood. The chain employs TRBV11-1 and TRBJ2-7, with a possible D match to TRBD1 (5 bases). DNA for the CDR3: TGTGCCAGCAGCTTGGGGCAAGTCTACGAGCAGTACTTC. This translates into CASSLGQVYEQYF.